The subject of this entry is one TCR beta chain. Its recognized antigen is unknown. No quality values exist for individual bases; no much larger clone is one base distant. This sample was included in a study of blood T cell repertoires in COVID-19 (dated by TCRdb to about 2020). In the study overall: Samples from collaborators originated in the United States, Italy and Spain and spanned both the acute and convalescent phases of COVID-19. The samples were drawn from the first 160 participants of the ongoing ImmuneRACE study and from roughly 1,300 subjects provided by 6 global collaborators. The material from the prospective study consisted of cDNA or gDNA derived from T cells, B-cell-depleted T cells, or PBMCs. Where available, HLA class I and class II types were obtained from metadata supplied by the sample provider rather than from assay-based typing. The repertoires were released in a freely available public database meant as a resource for research on the immune response to SARS-CoV-2. Deeply sampled blood TCRbeta repertoires from subjects exposed to, actively infected with, or recovered from COVID-19 were included in the dataset. Nearly every sample came with metadata listing a de-identified subject ID, COVID-19 status, age in years and sex. What the study reported, not specific to this receptor: Clinical and demographic metadata were provided uncurated, with the amount varying by source and participant.

Participants in the prospective study were enrolled through a virtual design, were aged roughly 18 to 100 years, and lived in approximately 24 United States geographic areas. Cohort assignment in the prospective study relied on participant-reported clinical history from a screening survey and a study questionnaire. For ImmuneRACE Cohort 3, a participant was defined as recovered based on two consecutive negative NP/OP PCR tests, clearance by a healthcare professional, or resolution of symptoms. Each participant in the prospective study had whole blood, serum and a nasopharyngeal or oropharyngeal swab collected by mobile phlebotomists. Participants in the prospective study had the option to provide additional blood draws and questionnaires over a roughly 2-month period. Before DNA extraction, blood samples from the prospective study were shipped at room temperature or frozen. V was cut back by 1 base and J by 7 bases, leaving a gap of 16 bases between them. Including the terminal cysteine and phenylalanine, the CDR3 comprises 16 residues. The entry retains the CDR3 DNA only, 48 bases that are in frame from base 1. The CDR1 and CDR2 encoded by the germline V gene are SGHDN and FVKESK.

TCRbeta CDR3 regions were amplified from genomic DNA using the immunoSEQ Assay, a bias-controlled multiplex PCR. In the source study's methods: Within the assay, amplification of reference gene primers was used to estimate how many nucleated cells each sample contained. Sequence reads were collapsed and filtered to measure the absolute abundance of every unique TCRbeta CDR3 rearrangement. For each sample, productive Simpson clonality was calculated by taking the square root of Simpson's diversity index across productive rearrangements. Entries here come from immuneACCESS through TCRdb and include only in-frame sequences with V and J called. Some clones fail to appear in such tables; in the studies checked, an unresolved V gene covers under half of the shortfall, and the cause of the remainder is unknown. The D gene and trimming were derived from the DNA, and the V and J assignments and clone size from that table. Present in this sample are 150,000 to 200,000 clones, over 80% of which were seen just once. 13% of the sample comes from the top ten.

The receptor was derived from a woman aged 60 to 75 who had recovered from COVID-19. Here the chain combines TRBV14 and TRBJ2-2; the D region possibly corresponds to TRBD2 (6 bases align). The sample consisted of PBMCs or T cells enriched from blood (not recorded which). CDR3 loop: CASSQVTAGFGGELFF. The DNA is as follows: TGTGCCAGCAGCCAAGTAACGGCGGGGTTTGGCGGGGAGCTGTTTTTT.